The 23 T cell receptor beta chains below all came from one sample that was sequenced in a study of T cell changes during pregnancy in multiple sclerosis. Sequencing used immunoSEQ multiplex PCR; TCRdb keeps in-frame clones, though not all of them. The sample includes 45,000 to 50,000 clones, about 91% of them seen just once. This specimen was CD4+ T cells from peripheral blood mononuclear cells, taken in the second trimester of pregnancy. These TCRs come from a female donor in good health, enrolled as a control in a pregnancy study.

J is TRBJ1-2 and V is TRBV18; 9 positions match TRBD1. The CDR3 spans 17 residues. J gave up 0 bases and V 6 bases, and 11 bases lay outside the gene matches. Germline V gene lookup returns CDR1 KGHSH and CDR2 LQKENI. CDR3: CASSPGQGLGSNYGYTF. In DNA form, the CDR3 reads TGTGCCAGCTCCCCCGGACAGGGGCTGGGGTCTAACTATGGCTACACCTTC. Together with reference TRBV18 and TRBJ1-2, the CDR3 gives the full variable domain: NAGVMQNPRHLVRRRGQEARLRCSPMKGHSHVYWYRQLPEEGLKFMVYLQKENIIDESGMPKERFSAEFPKEGPSILRIQQVVRGDSAAYFCASSPGQGLGSNYGYTFGSGTRLTVV.

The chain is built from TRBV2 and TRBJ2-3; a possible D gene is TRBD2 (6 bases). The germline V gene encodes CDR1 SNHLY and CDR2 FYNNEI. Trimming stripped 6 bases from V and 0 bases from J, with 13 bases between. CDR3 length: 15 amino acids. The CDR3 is CASSAGTHSTDTQYF. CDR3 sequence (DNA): TGTGCCAGCAGCGCCGGGACTCATAGCACAGATACGCAGTATTTT.

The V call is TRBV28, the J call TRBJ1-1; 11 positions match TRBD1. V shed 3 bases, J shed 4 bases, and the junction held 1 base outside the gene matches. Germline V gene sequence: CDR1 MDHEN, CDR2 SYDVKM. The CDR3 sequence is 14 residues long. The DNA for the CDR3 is TGTGCCAGCAGTTTGGGACAGGGGGGCACTGAAGCTTTCTTT. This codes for CASSLGQGGTEAFF.

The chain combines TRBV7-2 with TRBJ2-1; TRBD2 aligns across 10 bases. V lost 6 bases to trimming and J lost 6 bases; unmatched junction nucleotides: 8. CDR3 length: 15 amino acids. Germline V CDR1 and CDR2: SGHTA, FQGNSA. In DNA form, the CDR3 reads TGTGCCAGCAGTTCCACTAGCGGGGCCCCCAATGAGCAGTTCTTC. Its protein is CASSSTSGAPNEQFF.

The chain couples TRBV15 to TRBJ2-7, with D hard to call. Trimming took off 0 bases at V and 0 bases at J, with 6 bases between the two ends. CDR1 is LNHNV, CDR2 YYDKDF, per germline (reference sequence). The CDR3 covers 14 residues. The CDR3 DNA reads TGTGCCACCAGCAGAGATCAGAACTCCTACGAGCAGTACTTC. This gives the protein CATSRDQNSYEQYF. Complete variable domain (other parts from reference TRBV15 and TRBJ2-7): DAMVIQNPRYQVTQFGKPVTLSCSQTLNHNVMYWYQQKSSQAPKLLFHYYDKDFNNEADTPDNFQSRRPNTSFCFLDIRSPGLGDTAMYLCATSRDQNSYEQYFGPGTRLTVT.

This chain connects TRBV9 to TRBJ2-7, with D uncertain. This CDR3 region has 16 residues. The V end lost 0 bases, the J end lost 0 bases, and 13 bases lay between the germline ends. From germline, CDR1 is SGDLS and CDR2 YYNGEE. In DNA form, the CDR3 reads TGTGCCAGCAGCGTAGGTGGTCGCGGAGACTCCTACGAGCAGTACTTC. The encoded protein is CASSVGGRGDSYEQYF.

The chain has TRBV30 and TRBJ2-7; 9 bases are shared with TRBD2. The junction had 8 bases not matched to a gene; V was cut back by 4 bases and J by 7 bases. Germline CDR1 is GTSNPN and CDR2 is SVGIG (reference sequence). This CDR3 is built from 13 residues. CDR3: CAWKLAGPGEQYF. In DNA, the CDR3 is TGTGCCTGGAAACTAGCGGGCCCGGGGGAGCAGTACTTC.

The CDR3 sequence is CASSDPGKRVNYGYTF. CDR3 coding DNA: TGTGCCAGCAGCGACCCGGGGAAGCGGGTGAACTATGGCTACACCTTC. V gene TRBV9 combines with J gene TRBJ1-2; D is unresolved. Germline assignment: CDR1 SGDLS and CDR2 YYNGEE. CDR3 length: 16 amino acids. Trimming took 3 bases from V and 2 from J, leaving 17 bases between them.

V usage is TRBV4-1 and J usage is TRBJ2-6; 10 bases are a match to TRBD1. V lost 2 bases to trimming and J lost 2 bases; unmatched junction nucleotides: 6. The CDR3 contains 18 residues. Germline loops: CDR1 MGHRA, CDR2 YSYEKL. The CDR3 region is CASSQIGTGETGANVLTF. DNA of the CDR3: TGCGCCAGCAGCCAAATCGGGACAGGGGAAACTGGGGCCAACGTCCTGACTTTC.

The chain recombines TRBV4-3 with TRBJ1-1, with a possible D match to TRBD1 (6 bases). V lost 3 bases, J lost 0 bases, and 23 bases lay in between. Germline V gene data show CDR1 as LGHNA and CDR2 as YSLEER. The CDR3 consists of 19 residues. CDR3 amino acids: CASSQVVTGSHTMNTEAFF. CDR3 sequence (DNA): TGCGCCAGCAGCCAGGTAGTAACAGGGTCCCATACCATGAACACTGAAGCTTTCTTT.

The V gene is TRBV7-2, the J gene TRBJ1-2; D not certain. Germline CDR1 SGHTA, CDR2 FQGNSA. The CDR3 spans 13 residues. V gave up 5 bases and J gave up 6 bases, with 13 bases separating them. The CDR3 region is CASSRDGADGYTF. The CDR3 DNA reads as TGTGCCAGCAGCCGAGATGGAGCCGATGGCTACACCTTC.

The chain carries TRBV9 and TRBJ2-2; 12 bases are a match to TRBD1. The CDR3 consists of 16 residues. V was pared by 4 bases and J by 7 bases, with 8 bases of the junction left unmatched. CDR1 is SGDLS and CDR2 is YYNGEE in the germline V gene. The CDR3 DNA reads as TGTGCCAGCAGCCCACCGGGACAGGGGGCAAACGGGGAGCTGTTTTTT. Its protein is CASSPPGQGANGELFF.

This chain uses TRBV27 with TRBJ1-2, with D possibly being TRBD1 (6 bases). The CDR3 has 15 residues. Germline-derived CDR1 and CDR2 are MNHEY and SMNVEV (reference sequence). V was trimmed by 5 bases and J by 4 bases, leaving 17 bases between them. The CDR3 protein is CASSPTRGAPYGYTF. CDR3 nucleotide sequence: TGTGCCAGCAGTCCTACTCGGGGGGCTCCCTATGGCTACACCTTC.

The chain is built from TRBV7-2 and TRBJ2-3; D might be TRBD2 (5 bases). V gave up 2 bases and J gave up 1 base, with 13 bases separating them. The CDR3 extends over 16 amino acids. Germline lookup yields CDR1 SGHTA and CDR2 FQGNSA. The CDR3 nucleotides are TGTGCCAGCAGCTTAAGTCCGTTGCGGGGCACAGATACGCAGTATTTT. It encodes CASSLSPLRGTDTQYF.

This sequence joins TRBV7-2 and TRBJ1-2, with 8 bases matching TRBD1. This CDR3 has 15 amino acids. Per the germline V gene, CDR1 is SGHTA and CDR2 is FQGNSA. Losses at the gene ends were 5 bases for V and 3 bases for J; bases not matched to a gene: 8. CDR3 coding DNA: TGTGCCAGCAGCACCAGGACAGGGAGCGACTATGGCTACACCTTC. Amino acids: CASSTRTGSDYGYTF.

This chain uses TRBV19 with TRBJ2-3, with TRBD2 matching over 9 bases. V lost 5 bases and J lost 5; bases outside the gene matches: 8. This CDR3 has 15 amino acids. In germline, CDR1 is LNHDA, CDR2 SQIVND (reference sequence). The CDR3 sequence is CASSPLRGGGDTQYF. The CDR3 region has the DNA TGTGCCAGTAGTCCCCTGCGGGGGGGCGGAGATACGCAGTATTTT.

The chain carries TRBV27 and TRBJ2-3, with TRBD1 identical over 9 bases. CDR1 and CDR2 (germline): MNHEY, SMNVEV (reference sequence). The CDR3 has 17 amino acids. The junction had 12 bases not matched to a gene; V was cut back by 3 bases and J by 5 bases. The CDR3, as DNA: TGTGCCAGCAGTTTGAGTATAGGGACAGGGCCGGGAGATACGCAGTATTTT. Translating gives CASSLSIGTGPGDTQYF.

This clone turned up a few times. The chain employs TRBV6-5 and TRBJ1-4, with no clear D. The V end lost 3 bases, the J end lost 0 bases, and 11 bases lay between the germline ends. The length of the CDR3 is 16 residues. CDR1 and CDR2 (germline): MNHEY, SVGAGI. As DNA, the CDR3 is TGTGCCAGCAGTTATAGTCTATCTACAACTAATGAAAAACTGTTTTTT. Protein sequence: CASSYSLSTTNEKLFF.

DNA of the CDR3: TGTGCCACTACCTCGAGGGCGGGAGACAATGAGCAGTTCTTC. Its protein product is CATTSRAGDNEQFF. The genes are TRBV6-6 and TRBJ2-1; 7 bases align to TRBD2. Trimming took 10 bases from V and 5 from J; bases not matched to a gene: 11. Looked up from germline, CDR1 is MNHNY and CDR2 is SVGAGI (reference sequence). The CDR3 is 14 amino acids.

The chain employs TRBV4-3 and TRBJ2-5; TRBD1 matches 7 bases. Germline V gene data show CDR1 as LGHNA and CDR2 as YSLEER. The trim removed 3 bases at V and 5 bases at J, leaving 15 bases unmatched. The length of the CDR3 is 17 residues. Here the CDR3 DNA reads TGCGCCAGCAGCCAGAATACAGGGGCCGTGGGGCAGGAGACCCAGTACTTC. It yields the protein CASSQNTGAVGQETQYF.

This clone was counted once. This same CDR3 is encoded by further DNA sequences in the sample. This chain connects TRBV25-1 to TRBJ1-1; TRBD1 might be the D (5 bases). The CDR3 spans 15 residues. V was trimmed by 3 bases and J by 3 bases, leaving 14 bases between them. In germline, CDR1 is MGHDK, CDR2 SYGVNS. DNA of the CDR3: TGTGCCAGCAGTGACCCCGCGGGGGGTGACACTGAAGCTTTCTTT. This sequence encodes CASSDPAGGDTEAFF.

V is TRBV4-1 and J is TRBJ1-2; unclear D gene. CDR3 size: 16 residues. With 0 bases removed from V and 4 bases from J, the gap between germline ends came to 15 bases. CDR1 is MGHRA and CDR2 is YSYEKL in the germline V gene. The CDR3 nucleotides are TGCGCCAGCAGCCAAGATCAGGTCAGATTCTTCTATGGCTACACCTTC. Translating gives CASSQDQVRFFYGYTF.

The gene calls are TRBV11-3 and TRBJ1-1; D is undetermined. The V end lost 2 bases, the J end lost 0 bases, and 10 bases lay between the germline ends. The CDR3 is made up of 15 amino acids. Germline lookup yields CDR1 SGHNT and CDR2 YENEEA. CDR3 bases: TGTGCCAGCAGCTTACCCCGGAGGTTGAACACTGAAGCTTTCTTT. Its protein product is CASSLPRRLNTEAFF.